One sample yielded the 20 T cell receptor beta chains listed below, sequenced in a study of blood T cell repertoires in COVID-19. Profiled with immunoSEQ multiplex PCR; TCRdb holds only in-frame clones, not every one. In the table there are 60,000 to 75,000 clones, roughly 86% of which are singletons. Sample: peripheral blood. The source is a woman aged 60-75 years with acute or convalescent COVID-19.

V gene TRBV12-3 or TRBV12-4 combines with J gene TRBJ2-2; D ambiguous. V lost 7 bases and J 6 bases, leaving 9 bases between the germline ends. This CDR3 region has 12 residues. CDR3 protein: CASTEASGELFF. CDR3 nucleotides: TGTGCCAGCACTGAGGCCTCCGGGGAGCTGTTTTTT.

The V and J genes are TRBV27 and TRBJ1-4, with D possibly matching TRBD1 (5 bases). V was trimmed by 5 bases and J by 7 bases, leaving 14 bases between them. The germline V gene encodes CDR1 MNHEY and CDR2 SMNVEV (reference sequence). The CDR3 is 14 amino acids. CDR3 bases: TGTGCCAGCAGTGGAACAGGAGCTATTGAAAAACTGTTTTTT. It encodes CASSGTGAIEKLFF.

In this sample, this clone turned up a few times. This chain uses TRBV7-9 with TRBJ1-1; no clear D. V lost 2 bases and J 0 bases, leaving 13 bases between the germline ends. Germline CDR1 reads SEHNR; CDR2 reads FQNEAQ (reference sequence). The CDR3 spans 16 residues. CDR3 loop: CASSLSAGIMNTEAFF. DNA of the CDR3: TGTGCCAGCAGCTTATCGGCAGGCATCATGAACACTGAAGCTTTCTTT.

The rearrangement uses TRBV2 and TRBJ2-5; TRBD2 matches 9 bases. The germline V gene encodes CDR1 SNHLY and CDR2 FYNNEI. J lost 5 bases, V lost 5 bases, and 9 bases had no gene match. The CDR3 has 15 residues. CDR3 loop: CASSTQRGVRETQYF. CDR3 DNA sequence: TGTGCCAGCAGTACCCAGCGGGGGGTTCGGGAGACCCAGTACTTC.

This CDR3 is CASSFGGGTEAFF. The CDR3 DNA sequence: TGTGCCAGCAGTTTTGGCGGGGGCACTGAAGCTTTCTTT. V gene TRBV12-3 or TRBV12-4 combines with J gene TRBJ1-1; weak D call: TRBD1 (5 bases). V lost 3 bases and J lost 4, with 9 bases in between. The CDR3 runs to 13 residues.

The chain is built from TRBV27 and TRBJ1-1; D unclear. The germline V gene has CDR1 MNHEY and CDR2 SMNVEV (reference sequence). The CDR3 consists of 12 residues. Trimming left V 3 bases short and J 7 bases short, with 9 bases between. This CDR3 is CASSFRGDEAFF. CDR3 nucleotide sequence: TGTGCCAGCAGTTTCCGCGGGGATGAAGCTTTCTTT.

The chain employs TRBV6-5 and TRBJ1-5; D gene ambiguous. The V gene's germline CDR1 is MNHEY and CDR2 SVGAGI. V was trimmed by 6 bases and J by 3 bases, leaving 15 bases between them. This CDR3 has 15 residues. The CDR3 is CASSLTPFLNQPQHF. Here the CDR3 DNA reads TGTGCCAGCAGCCTAACGCCTTTTCTCAATCAGCCCCAGCATTTT.

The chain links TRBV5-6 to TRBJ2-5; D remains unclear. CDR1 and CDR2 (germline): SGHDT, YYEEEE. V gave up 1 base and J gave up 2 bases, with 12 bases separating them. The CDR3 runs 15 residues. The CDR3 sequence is CASSLSSTVQETQYF. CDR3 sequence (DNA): TGTGCCAGCAGCTTGTCCTCCACTGTTCAAGAGACCCAGTACTTC.

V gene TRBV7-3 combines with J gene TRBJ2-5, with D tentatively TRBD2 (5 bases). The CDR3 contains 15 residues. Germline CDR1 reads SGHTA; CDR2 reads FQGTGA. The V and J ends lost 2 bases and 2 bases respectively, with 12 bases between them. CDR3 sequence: CASSLVAMGQETQYF. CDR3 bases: TGTGCCAGCAGCTTAGTAGCGATGGGGCAAGAGACCCAGTACTTC.

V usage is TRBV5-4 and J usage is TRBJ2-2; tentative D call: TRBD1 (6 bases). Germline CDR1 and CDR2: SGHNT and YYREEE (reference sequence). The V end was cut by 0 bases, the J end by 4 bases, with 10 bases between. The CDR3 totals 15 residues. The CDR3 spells CASSLGGLTTGELFF. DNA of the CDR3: TGTGCCAGCAGCTTGGGGGGGCTGACCACCGGGGAGCTGTTTTTT.

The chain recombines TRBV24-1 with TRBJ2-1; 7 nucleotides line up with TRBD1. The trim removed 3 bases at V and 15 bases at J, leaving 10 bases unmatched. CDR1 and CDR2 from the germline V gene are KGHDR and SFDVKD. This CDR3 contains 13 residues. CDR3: CATSDPLGQVRFF. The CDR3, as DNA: TGTGCCACCAGTGATCCCCTAGGACAGGTCCGGTTCTTC.

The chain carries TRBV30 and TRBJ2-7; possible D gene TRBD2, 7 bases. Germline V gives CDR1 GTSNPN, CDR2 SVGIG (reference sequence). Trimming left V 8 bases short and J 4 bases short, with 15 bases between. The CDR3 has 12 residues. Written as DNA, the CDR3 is TGTGCCGGAGGCGGGGGCAGATACGAGCAGTACTTC. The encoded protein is CAGGGGRYEQYF.

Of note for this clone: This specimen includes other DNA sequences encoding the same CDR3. In nucleotides, the CDR3 is TGTGCCAGCAGTGAAGGGGGGGGCGCCGGCTATGGCTACACCTTC. Translation: CASSEGGGAGYGYTF. This rearrangement joins TRBV2 to TRBJ1-2; weak D call: TRBD1 (6 bases). The V end lost 1 base, the J end lost 4 bases, and 13 bases lay between the germline ends. This CDR3 region has 15 residues. CDR1 and CDR2 (germline): SNHLY, FYNNEI.

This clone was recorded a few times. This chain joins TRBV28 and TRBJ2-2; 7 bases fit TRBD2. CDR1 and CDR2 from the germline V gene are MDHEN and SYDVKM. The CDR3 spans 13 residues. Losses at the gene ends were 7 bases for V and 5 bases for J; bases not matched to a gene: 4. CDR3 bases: TGTGCCAGCATCCGAGCGGGGACCGGGGAGCTGTTTTTT. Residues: CASIRAGTGELFF. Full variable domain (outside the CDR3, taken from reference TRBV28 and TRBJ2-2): DVKVTQSSRYLVKRTGEKVFLECVQDMDHENMFWYRQDPGLGLRLIYFSYDVKMKEKGDIPEGYSVSREKKERFSLILESASTNQTSMYLCASIRAGTGELFFGEGSRLTVL.

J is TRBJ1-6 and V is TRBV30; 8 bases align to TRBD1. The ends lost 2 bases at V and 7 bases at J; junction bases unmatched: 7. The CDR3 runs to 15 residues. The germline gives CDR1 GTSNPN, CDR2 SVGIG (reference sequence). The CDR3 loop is CAWSSRGLGNSPLHF. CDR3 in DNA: TGTGCCTGGAGTAGCAGGGGGCTGGGAAATTCACCCCTCCACTTT. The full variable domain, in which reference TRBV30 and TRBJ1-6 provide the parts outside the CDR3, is SQTIHQWPATLVQPVGSPLSLECTVEGTSNPNLYWYRQAAGRGLQLLFYSVGIGQISSEVPQNLSASRPQDRQFILSSKKLLLSDSGFYLCAWSSRGLGNSPLHFGNGTRLTVT.

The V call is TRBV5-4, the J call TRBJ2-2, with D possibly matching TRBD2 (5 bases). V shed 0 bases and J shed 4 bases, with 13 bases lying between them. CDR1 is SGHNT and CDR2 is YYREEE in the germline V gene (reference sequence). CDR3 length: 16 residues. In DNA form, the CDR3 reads TGTGCCAGCAGCTTGGTTGGGCGGGTAGGCACCGGGGAGCTGTTTTTT. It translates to CASSLVGRVGTGELFF.

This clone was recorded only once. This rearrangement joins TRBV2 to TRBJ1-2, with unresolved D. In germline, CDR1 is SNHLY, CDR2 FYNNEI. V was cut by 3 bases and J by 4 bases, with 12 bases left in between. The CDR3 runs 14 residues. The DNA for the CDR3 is TGTGCCAGCAGTGATGAGGGCCTGGGCTATGGCTACACCTTC. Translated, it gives CASSDEGLGYGYTF.

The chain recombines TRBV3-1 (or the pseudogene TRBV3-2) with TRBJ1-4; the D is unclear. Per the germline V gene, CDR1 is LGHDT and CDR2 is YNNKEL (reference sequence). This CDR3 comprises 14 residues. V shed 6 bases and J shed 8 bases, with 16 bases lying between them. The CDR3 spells CASSPPGSSEKLFF. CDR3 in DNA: TGTGCCAGCAGTCCTCCCGGGAGTTCCGAAAAACTGTTTTTT.

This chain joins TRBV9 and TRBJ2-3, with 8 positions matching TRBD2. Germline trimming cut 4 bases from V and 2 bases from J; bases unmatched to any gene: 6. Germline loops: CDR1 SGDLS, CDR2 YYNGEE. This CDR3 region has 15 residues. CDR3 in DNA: TGTGCCAGCAGCCCCCCAGCGGGGGCCACAGATACGCAGTATTTT. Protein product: CASSPPAGATDTQYF.

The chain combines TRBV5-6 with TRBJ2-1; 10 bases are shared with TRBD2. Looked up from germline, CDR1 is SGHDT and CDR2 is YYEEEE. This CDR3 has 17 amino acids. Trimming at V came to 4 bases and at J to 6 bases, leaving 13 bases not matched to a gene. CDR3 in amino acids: CASSRTVGVAGGNEQFF. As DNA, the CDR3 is TGTGCCAGCAGCCGGACGGTAGGGGTAGCGGGGGGCAATGAGCAGTTCTTC.